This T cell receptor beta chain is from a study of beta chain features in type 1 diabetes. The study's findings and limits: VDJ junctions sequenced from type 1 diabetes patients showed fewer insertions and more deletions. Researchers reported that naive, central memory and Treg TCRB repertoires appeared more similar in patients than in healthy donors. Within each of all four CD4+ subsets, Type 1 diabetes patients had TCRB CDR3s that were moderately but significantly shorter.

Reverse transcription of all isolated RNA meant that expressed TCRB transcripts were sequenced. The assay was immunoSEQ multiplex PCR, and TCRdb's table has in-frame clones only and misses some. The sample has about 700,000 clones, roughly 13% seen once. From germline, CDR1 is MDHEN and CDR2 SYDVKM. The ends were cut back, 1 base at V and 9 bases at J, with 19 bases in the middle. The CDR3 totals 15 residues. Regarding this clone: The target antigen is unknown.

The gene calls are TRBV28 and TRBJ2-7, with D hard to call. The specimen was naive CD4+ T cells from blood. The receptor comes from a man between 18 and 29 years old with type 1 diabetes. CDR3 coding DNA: TGTGCCAGCAGTTTATCGCAGGCCACCCCCTTCGGGCAGTACTTC. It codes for CASSLSQATPFGQYF.